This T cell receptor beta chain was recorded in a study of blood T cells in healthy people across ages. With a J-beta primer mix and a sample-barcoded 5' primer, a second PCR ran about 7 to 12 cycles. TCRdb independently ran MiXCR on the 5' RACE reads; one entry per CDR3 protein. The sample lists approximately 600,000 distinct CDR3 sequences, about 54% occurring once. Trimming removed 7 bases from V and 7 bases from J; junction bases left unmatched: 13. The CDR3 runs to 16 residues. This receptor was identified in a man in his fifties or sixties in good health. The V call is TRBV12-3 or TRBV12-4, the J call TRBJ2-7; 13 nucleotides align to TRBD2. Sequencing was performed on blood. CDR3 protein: CASNPRLAGGVGEQYF. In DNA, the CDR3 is TGTGCCAGCAATCCCCGACTAGCGGGGGGAGTTGGTGAGCAGTACTTC.